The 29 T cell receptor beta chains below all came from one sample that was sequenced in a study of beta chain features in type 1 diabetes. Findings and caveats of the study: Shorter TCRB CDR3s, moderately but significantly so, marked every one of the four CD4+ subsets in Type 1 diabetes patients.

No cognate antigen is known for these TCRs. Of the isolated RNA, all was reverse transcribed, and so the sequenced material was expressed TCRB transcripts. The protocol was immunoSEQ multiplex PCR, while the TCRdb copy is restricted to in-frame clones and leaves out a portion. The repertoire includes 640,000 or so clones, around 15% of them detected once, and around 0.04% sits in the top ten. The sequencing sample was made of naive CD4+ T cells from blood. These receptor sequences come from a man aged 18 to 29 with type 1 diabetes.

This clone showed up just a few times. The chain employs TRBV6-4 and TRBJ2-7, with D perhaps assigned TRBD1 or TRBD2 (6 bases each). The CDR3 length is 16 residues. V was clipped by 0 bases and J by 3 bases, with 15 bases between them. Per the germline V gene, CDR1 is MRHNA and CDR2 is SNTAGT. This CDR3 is CASSDSLAGEVYEQYF. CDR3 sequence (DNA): TGTGCCAGCAGTGACTCATTGGCAGGGGAGGTCTACGAGCAGTACTTC.

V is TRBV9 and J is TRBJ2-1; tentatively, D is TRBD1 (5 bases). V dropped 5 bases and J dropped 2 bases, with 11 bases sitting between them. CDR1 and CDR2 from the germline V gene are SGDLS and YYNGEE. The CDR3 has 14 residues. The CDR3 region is CASSAKGTYNEQFF. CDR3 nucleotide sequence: TGTGCCAGCAGTGCAAAGGGGACCTACAATGAGCAGTTCTTC.

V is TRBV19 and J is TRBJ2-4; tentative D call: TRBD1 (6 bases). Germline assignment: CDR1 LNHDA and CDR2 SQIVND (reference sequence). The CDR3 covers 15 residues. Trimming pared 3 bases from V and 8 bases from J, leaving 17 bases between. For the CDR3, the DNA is TGTGCCAGTAGTATCGAGATGAGGGGGTATGACATTCAGTACTTC. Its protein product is CASSIEMRGYDIQYF.

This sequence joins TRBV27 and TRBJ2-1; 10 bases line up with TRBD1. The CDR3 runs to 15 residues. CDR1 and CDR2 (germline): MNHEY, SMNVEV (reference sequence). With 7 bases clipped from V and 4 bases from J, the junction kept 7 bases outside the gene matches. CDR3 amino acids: CASIKTGGSYNEQFF. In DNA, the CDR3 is TGTGCCAGCATCAAGACAGGGGGCTCGTACAATGAGCAGTTCTTC.

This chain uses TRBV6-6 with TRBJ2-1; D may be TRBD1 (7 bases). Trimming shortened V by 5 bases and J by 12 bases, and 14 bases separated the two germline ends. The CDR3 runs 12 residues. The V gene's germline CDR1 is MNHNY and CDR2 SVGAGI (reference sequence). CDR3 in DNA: TGTGCCAGCAGTGCCCAGGGGGGAGTGCAGTTCTTC. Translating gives CASSAQGGVQFF.

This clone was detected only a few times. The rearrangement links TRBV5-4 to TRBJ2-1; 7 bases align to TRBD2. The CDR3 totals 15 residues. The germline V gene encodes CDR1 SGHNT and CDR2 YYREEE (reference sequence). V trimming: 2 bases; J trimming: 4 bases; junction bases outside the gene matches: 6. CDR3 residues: CASSFPGGDYNEQFF. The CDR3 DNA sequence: TGTGCCAGCAGCTTCCCTGGGGGGGATTACAATGAGCAGTTCTTC.

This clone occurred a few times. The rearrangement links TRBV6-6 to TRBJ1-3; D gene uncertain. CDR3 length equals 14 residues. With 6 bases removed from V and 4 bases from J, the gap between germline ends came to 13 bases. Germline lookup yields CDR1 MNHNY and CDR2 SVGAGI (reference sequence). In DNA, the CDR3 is TGTGCCAGCAGCCAAGGTCGAGAGGGAAACACCATATATTTT. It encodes CASSQGREGNTIYF.

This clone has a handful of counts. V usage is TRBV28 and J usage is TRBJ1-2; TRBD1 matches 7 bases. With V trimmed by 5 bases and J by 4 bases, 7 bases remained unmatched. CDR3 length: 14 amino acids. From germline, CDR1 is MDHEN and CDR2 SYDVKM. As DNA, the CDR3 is TGTGCCAGCAGTCCCCCAGGGGGTGTCTATGGCTACACCTTC. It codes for CASSPPGGVYGYTF.

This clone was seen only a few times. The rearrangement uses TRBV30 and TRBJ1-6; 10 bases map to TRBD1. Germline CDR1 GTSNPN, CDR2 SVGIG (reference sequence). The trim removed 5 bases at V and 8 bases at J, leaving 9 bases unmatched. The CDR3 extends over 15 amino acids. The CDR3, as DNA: TGTGCCTGGGCCCGGGGACAGGGGTTTTATTCACCCCTCCACTTT. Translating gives CAWARGQGFYSPLHF.

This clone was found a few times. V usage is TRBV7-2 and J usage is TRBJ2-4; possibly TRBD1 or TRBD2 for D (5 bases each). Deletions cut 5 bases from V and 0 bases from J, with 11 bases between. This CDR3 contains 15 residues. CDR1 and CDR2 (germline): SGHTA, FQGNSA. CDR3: CASSPAGTAKNIQYF. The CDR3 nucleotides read TGTGCCAGCAGCCCGGCCGGGACAGCCAAAAACATTCAGTACTTC.

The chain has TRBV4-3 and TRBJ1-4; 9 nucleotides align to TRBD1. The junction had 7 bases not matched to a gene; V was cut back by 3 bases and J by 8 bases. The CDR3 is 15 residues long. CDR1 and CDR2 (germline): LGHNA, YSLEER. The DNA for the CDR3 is TGCGCCAGCAGCCAGTTAACAGGGGGCAGGGAAAAACTGTTTTTT. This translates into CASSQLTGGREKLFF.

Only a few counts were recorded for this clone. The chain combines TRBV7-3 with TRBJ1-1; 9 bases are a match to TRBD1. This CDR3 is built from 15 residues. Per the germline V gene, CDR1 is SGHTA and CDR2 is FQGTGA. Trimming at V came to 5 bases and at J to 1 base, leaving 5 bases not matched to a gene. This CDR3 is CASSPRTGANTEAFF. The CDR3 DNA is TGTGCCAGCAGCCCCCGGACAGGGGCGAACACTGAAGCTTTCTTT.

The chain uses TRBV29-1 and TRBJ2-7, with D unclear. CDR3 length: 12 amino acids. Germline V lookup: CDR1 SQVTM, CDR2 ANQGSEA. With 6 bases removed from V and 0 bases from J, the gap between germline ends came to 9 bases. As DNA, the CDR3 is TGCAGCGTCCAGACGTACTCCTACGAGCAGTACTTC. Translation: CSVQTYSYEQYF.

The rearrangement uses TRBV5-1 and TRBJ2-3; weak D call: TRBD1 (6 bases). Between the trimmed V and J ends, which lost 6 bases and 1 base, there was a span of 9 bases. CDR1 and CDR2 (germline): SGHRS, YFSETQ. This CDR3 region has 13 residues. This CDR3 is CASTRGGTDTQYF. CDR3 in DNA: TGCGCCAGCACCAGGGGAGGCACAGATACGCAGTATTTT.

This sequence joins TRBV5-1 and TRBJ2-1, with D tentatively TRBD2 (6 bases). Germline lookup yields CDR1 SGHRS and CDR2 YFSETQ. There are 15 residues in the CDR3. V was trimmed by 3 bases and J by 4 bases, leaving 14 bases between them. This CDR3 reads CASSSEGRLYNEQFF. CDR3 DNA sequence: TGCGCCAGCAGCTCGGAGGGACGGTTATACAATGAGCAGTTCTTC.

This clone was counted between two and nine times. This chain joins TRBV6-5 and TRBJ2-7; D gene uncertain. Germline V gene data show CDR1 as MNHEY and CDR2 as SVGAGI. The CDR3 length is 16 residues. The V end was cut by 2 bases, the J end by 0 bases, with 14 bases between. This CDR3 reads CASSYRQPLSSYEQYF. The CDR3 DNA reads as TGTGCCAGCAGTTACCGGCAGCCTTTAAGCTCCTACGAGCAGTACTTC.

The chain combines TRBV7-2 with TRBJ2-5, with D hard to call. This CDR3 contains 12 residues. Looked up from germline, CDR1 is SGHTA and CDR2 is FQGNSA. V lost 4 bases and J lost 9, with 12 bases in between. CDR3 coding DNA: TGTGCCAGCAGCTCGGCGAGACGGGCCCAGTACTTC. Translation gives CASSSARRAQYF.

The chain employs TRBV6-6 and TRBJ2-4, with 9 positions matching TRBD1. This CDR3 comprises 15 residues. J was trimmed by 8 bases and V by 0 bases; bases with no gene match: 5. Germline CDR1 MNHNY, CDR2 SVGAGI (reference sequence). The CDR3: CASSYSGQGYDIQYF. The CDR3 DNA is TGTGCCAGCAGTTACTCGGGACAGGGTTACGACATTCAGTACTTC.

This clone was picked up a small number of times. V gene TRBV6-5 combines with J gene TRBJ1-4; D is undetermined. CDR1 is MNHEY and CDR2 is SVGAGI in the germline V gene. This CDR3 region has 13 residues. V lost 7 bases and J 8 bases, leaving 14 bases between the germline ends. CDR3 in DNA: TGTGCCAGCAAATTGGCGTCGGTCGAAAAACTGTTTTTT. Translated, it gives CASKLASVEKLFF.

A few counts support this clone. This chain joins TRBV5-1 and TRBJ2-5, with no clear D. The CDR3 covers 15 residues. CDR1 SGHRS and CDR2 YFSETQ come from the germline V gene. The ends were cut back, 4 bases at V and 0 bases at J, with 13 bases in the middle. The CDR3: CASSRPLGYQETQYF. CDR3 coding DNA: TGCGCCAGCAGCCGCCCGTTGGGATACCAAGAGACCCAGTACTTC.

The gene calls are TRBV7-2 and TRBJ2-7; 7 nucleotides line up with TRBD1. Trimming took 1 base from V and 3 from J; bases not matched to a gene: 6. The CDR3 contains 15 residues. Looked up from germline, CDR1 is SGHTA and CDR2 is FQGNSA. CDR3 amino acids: CASSLVGQENYEQYF. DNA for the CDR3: TGTGCCAGCAGCTTAGTAGGACAGGAAAACTACGAGCAGTACTTC.

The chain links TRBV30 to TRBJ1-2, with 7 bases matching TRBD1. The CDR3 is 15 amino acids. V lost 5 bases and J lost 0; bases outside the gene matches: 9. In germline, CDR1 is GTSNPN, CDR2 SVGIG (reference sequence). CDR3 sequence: CAWGQSRGANYGYTF. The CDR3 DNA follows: TGTGCCTGGGGCCAGTCCAGGGGGGCTAACTATGGCTACACCTTC.

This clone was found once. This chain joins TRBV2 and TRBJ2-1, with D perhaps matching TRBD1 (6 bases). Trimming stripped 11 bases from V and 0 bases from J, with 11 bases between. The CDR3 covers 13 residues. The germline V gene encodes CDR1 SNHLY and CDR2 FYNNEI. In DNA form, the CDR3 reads TGTGCCGGGGGCGGAAGCTCCTACAATGAGCAGTTCTTC. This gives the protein CAGGGSSYNEQFF.

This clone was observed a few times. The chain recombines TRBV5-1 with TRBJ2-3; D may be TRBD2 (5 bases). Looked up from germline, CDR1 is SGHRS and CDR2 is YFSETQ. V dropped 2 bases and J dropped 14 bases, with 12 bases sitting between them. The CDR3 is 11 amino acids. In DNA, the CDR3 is TGCGCCAGCAGCTTCCCCGGGGATTGGTATTTT. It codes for CASSFPGDWYF.

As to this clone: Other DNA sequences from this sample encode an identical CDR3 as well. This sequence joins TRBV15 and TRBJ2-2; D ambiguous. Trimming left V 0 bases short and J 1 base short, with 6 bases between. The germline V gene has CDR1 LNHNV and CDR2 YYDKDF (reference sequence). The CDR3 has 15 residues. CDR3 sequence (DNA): TGTGCCACCAGCAGAGATCCAGGGAACACCGGGGAGCTGTTTTTT. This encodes CATSRDPGNTGELFF.

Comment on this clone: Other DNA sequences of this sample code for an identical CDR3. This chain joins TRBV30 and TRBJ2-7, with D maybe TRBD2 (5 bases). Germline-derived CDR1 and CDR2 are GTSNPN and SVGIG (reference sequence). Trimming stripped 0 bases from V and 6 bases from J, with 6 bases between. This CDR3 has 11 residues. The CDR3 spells CAWSVLGEQYF. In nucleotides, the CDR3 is TGTGCCTGGAGTGTACTAGGCGAGCAGTACTTC.

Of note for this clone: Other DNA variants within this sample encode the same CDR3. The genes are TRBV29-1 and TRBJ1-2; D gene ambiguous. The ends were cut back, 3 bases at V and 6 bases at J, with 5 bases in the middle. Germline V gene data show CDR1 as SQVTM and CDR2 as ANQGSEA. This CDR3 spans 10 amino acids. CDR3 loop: CSVERDGYTF. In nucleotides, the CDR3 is TGCAGCGTTGAGAGAGATGGCTACACCTTC.

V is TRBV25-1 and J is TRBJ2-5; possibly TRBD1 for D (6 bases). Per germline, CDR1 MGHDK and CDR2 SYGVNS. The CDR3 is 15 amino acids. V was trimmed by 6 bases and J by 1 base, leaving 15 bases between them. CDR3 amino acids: CASRHRGSVQETQYF. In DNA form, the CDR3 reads TGTGCCAGCAGGCATAGGGGGAGCGTCCAAGAGACCCAGTACTTC.

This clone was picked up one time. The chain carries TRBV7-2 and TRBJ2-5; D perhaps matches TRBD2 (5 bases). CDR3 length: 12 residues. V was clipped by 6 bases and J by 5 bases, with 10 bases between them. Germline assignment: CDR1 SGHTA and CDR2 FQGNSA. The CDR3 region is CASRGWEETQYF. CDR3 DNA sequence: TGTGCCAGCAGGGGTTGGGAGGAGACCCAGTACTTC.